These 14 T cell receptor beta chains originate from one sample sequenced in a study of immune evolution from preneoplasia to lung adenocarcinoma. Only in-frame clones appear in the TCRdb table, and some are missing; sequencing was by immunoSEQ multiplex PCR. This table holds approximately 11,000 clones, around 86% found once. The sample comprised FFPE invasive lung adenocarcinoma tissue. The receptors stem from a person aged 65-85 years with invasive lung adenocarcinoma.

The genes are TRBV5-1 and TRBJ1-4; D perhaps matches TRBD1 (5 bases). Deletions cut 7 bases from V and 2 bases from J, with 15 bases between. Germline V lookup: CDR1 SGHRS, CDR2 YFSETQ. There are 15 residues in the CDR3. The CDR3 DNA reads as TGCGCCAGCGCCCCCGGCGGGGCTACTAATGAAAAACTGTTTTTT. Translation: CASAPGGATNEKLFF.

J is TRBJ2-7 and V is TRBV29-1; 10 nucleotides line up with TRBD1. The length of the CDR3 is 15 residues. CDR1 is SQVTM and CDR2 is ANQGSEA in the germline V gene. J gave up 7 bases and V 0 bases, and 9 bases lay outside the gene matches. The CDR3, as DNA: TGCAGCGTTGAAGATCGACAGGGGGCTATTAGGGAGCAGTACTTC. Amino acid sequence: CSVEDRQGAIREQYF.

This sequence joins TRBV28 and TRBJ1-2; D perhaps matches TRBD1 (6 bases). Germline V gene sequence: CDR1 MDHEN, CDR2 SYDVKM. The ends were cut back, 6 bases at V and 6 bases at J, with 14 bases in the middle. The CDR3 sequence is 13 residues long. CDR3 amino acids: CASSNLAGDGYTF. In DNA, the CDR3 is TGTGCCAGCAGCAATCTGGCAGGGGATGGCTACACCTTC.

The V call is TRBV6-6, the J call TRBJ2-5; no firm D call. Trimming took 2 bases from V and 6 from J, leaving 16 bases between them. Germline V gene data show CDR1 as MNHNY and CDR2 as SVGAGI (reference sequence). The CDR3 totals 15 residues. DNA for the CDR3: TGTGCCAGCAGTTACAAGTCAGCCCCTCCAAAGACCCAGTACTTC. Translated: CASSYKSAPPKTQYF.

This clone was seen a handful of times. J is TRBJ2-5 and V is TRBV10-3; TRBD1 aligns across 9 bases. This CDR3 is built from 17 residues. The V segment lost 6 bases and the J segment 3 bases; nucleotides outside the gene matches: 14. Germline V lookup: CDR1 ENHRY, CDR2 SYGVKD. The CDR3 bases are TGTGCCATCAGGGAGACTTTGGGACAGGGAGAAAAAGAGACCCAGTACTTC. Its translation: CAIRETLGQGEKETQYF.

This clone is a singleton in its sample. This chain links TRBV15 with TRBJ1-1; D ambiguous. Germline CDR1 reads LNHNV; CDR2 reads YYDKDF (reference sequence). This CDR3 has 13 residues. The ends were cut back, 0 bases at V and 3 bases at J, with 5 bases in the middle. The CDR3, as DNA: TGTGCCACCAGCAGAGATCGCGACACTGAAGCTTTCTTT. It yields the protein CATSRDRDTEAFF.

The V and J genes are TRBV30 and TRBJ1-1; tentatively, D is TRBD1 (5 bases). The length of the CDR3 is 15 residues. Germline V gene data show CDR1 as GTSNPN and CDR2 as SVGIG (reference sequence). Trimming left V 1 base short and J 4 bases short, with 16 bases between. In nucleotides, the CDR3 is TGTGCCTGGAGTGGCGGTTTCGGGGGTCTCACTGAAGCTTTCTTT. It yields the protein CAWSGGFGGLTEAFF. Based on the CDR3 plus reference TRBV30 and TRBJ1-1, the full variable domain is SQTIHQWPATLVQPVGSPLSLECTVEGTSNPNLYWYRQAAGRGLQLLFYSVGIGQISSEVPQNLSASRPQDRQFILSSKKLLLSDSGFYLCAWSGGFGGLTEAFFGQGTRLTVV.

This chain links TRBV6-1 with TRBJ1-4, with D unresolved. This CDR3 is 17 amino acids long. CDR1 is MNHNS, CDR2 SASEGT, per germline. The germline V and J ends were trimmed by 1 base and 0 bases, with 12 bases remaining between them. The CDR3 protein is CASSEVLTMPTNEKLFF. The CDR3, as DNA: TGTGCCAGCAGTGAAGTGCTAACTATGCCAACTAATGAAAAACTGTTTTTT.

The V and J genes are TRBV4-2 and TRBJ2-6; no reliable D call. Germline V lookup: CDR1 LGHNA, CDR2 YNFKEQ. The V end was cut by 0 bases, the J end by 1 base, with 13 bases between. The CDR3 has 18 residues. The CDR3 spells CASSQDHDFTSGANVLTF. In nucleotides, the CDR3 is TGTGCCAGCAGCCAAGATCACGATTTCACTTCTGGGGCCAACGTCCTGACTTTC.

The rearrangement uses TRBV5-1 and TRBJ1-2, with 7 positions matching TRBD1. V shed 1 base and J 6 bases; nucleotides not matched to a gene: 6. Looked up from germline, CDR1 is SGHRS and CDR2 is YFSETQ. The CDR3 consists of 14 residues. The CDR3 loop reads CASSLTGEVNGYTF. CDR3 DNA: TGCGCCAGCAGCTTGACAGGGGAGGTGAATGGCTACACCTTC.

The rearrangement uses TRBV19 and TRBJ2-3; D call uncertain. Trimming took 2 bases from V and 3 from J, leaving 6 bases between them. CDR1 and CDR2 from the germline V gene are LNHDA and SQIVND (reference sequence). The CDR3 runs 13 residues. The CDR3 region has the DNA TGTGCCAGTAGTATACTTGGGACAGATACGCAGTATTTT. It is translated as CASSILGTDTQYF.

This chain uses TRBV4-1 with TRBJ1-4, with a possible D match to TRBD1 (5 bases). Trimming removed 0 bases from V and 6 bases from J, with 11 bases in between. The CDR3 spans 15 residues. CDR1 MGHRA and CDR2 YSYEKL come from the germline V gene. CDR3 region: CASSQDRQQDEKLFF. The CDR3 region has the DNA TGCGCCAGCAGCCAAGATAGGCAACAGGATGAAAAACTGTTTTTT.

This clone was observed once. The chain recombines TRBV7-8 with TRBJ1-3; D unclear. In germline, CDR1 is SGHVS, CDR2 FQNEAQ. The CDR3 consists of 15 residues. Trimming left V 4 bases short and J 4 bases short, with 14 bases between. In nucleotides, the CDR3 is TGTGCCAGCAGCTGGGGTGTCGCCGGGGGAAACACCATATATTTT. Translated, it gives CASSWGVAGGNTIYF.

The chain employs TRBV10-3 and TRBJ2-5; 9 bases are shared with TRBD1. The germline V gene encodes CDR1 ENHRY and CDR2 SYGVKD. The V gene end was trimmed by 5 bases and the J gene end by 4 bases; junction bases not matched to a gene: 5. The CDR3 sequence is 14 residues long. The CDR3 bases are TGTGCCATCAGTCCGGGACAGGGTCCAGAGACCCAGTACTTC. Its translation is CAISPGQGPETQYF.